A single sample gave rise to the 10 T cell receptor beta chains below, sequenced in a study of tumor-infiltrating lymphocytes in primary liver carcinoma. The researchers produced TCR beta cDNA from around 500 ng total RNA with a constant-region primer. Slightly modified ARM-PCR, run as three nested multiplex PCR rounds, produced the TCR beta libraries. Both of the initial two PCR rounds ran for roughly 10 cycles and employed TRBV1-TRBV30 forward primers alongside a C-beta reverse primer. MiXCR, applied by TCRdb to the multiplex PCR reads, yields one record per CDR3 protein. The sample includes 180,000 or so distinct CDR3 sequences, approximately 60% of them seen just once. Blood RNA came from unsorted whole blood; germline DNA was also extracted. The sequencing sample was made of peripheral blood. The receptors were sampled from a man in his forties or fifties with primary liver carcinoma and hepatitis B virus infection.

A note on this clonotype: At one end the junction does not follow the germline gene, possibly because of a read error. This chain links TRBV10-2 with TRBJ2-7; D is possibly TRBD2 (6 bases). The CDR3 runs 17 residues. The germline V gene encodes CDR1 WSHSY and CDR2 SAAADI. In DNA form, the CDR3 reads TGCGCCAGCAGTGAGTGGATGGGGACTCGGAGCTCCTACGAGCATTACTTC. This codes for CASSEWMGTRSSYEHYF.

In this sample, this clonotype turned up many times. The chain carries TRBV11-2 and TRBJ2-3, with a possible D match to TRBD2 (5 bases). Trimming left V 0 bases short and J 6 bases short, with 16 bases between. Germline CDR1 and CDR2: SGHAT and FQNNGV. The CDR3 has 16 residues. Here the CDR3 reads CASSLDQDSVRDTQYF. DNA of the CDR3: TGTGCCAGCAGCTTAGATCAGGATAGCGTTCGCGATACGCAGTATTTT.

V gene TRBV5-8 combines with J gene TRBJ2-1, with 10 nucleotides matching TRBD2. There are 15 residues in the CDR3. Germline CDR1 SGHTS, CDR2 YDEGEE. Trimming cost V 2 bases and J 4 bases; bases outside gene matches: 3. In nucleotides, the CDR3 is TGTGCCAGCAGCTTCAGGACTAGCGGATACAATGAGCAGTTCTTC. As protein: CASSFRTSGYNEQFF.

This clonotype showed up just a few times. This chain uses TRBV6-5 with TRBJ2-7, with 9 nucleotides matching TRBD1. With 2 bases clipped from V and 7 bases from J, the junction kept 6 bases outside the gene matches. Per the germline V gene, CDR1 is MNHEY and CDR2 is SVGAGI. The CDR3 consists of 14 residues. Here the CDR3 reads CASSYGTGLGEQYF. In DNA form, the CDR3 reads TGTGCCAGCAGTTACGGGACAGGGTTGGGAGAGCAGTACTTC.

The gene calls are TRBV4-1 and TRBJ1-1; D is unresolved. The germline gives CDR1 MGHRA, CDR2 YSYEKL. The ends were cut back, 0 bases at V and 1 base at J, with 18 bases in the middle. The CDR3 runs 18 residues. The CDR3 sequence is CASSQDYRLEQPNTEAFF. The CDR3 DNA is TGCGCCAGCAGCCAAGATTACCGGTTGGAACAGCCGAACACTGAAGCTTTCTTT.

The rearrangement uses TRBV5-5 and TRBJ2-5; D remains unclear. Trimming took off 4 bases at V and 1 base at J, with 5 bases between the two ends. Germline V lookup: CDR1 SGHKS, CDR2 YYEKEE (reference sequence). The CDR3 runs 12 residues. The CDR3 reads CASSNPQETQYF. DNA of the CDR3: TGTGCCAGCAGCAACCCCCAAGAGACCCAGTACTTC.

The rearrangement links TRBV11-2 to TRBJ2-3; 9 nucleotides match TRBD2. CDR3 length: 16 amino acids. Germline values: CDR1 SGHAT, CDR2 FQNNGV. J lost 5 bases, V lost 5 bases, and 11 bases had no gene match. The DNA for the CDR3 is TGTGCCAGCAGCAAGGGGACTAGCTTATCAGGAGATACGCAGTATTTT. Residues: CASSKGTSLSGDTQYF.

As for this clonotype: Just one base apart from a much larger clone, this may be a read error. The J gene is TRBJ2-3, the V gene TRBV29-1; the D gene is possibly TRBD2 (6 bases). Germline assignment: CDR1 SQVTM and CDR2 ANQGSEA. The CDR3 length is 12 residues. The CDR3 reads CSVEEGPDMQYF. The CDR3 DNA is TGCAGCGTTGAGGAGGGGCCAGATATGCAGTATTTT.

V and J are TRBV11-3 and TRBJ2-3; D gene unclear. The end of the DNA is better explained by TRBJ1-5, so the J call may be wrong. CDR1 and CDR2 from the germline V gene are SGHNT and YENEEA. This CDR3 region has 17 residues. The CDR3 region is CASSLGATSGSTDSQHF. DNA of the CDR3: TGTGCCAGCAGCTTAGGGGCAACTAGCGGGAGCACAGATTCGCAGCATTTT.

This chain connects TRBV10-3 to TRBJ2-7, with D maybe TRBD2 (5 bases). V lost 4 bases and J lost 1, with 8 bases in between. This CDR3 has 13 residues. CDR1 and CDR2 (germline): ENHRY, SYGVKD. CDR3 residues: CAISVGGSYEQYF. The DNA for the CDR3 is TGTGCCATCAGTGTAGGAGGATCCTACGAGCAGTACTTC.